This T cell receptor (beta chain) was sequenced in a study of blood T cell repertoires in COVID-19. The CDR3 has 15 residues. Trimming removed 5 bases from V and 7 bases from J; junction bases left unmatched: 7. CDR1 SGHAT and CDR2 FQNNGV come from the germline V gene. As handled by the study authors: Amplified reference gene primers provided the basis for estimating nucleated cell counts. TCRdb's table, derived via immunoSEQ multiplex PCR, lists solely in-frame clones and lacks some. V and J calls and clone size are copied from that table; D and trimming were computed from the DNA. This table has over 250,000 clones, roughly 91% appearing once. The study recruited people aged about 18 to 90 years across approximately 24 US areas. Participants were placed into cohorts based on the clinical history they reported. Two negative PCRs, clearance, or symptom resolution characterized the recovered Cohort 3 donors.

The clonotype originates from a woman aged 60-70 years who had recovered from COVID-19. V gene TRBV11-2 combines with J gene TRBJ2-1; 11 bases match TRBD2. Material: PBMCs or T cells enriched from blood (not recorded which). The CDR3 spells CASSPGLAEGNEQFF. CDR3 nucleotides: TGTGCCAGCAGCCCGGGACTAGCGGAGGGGAATGAGCAGTTCTTC.